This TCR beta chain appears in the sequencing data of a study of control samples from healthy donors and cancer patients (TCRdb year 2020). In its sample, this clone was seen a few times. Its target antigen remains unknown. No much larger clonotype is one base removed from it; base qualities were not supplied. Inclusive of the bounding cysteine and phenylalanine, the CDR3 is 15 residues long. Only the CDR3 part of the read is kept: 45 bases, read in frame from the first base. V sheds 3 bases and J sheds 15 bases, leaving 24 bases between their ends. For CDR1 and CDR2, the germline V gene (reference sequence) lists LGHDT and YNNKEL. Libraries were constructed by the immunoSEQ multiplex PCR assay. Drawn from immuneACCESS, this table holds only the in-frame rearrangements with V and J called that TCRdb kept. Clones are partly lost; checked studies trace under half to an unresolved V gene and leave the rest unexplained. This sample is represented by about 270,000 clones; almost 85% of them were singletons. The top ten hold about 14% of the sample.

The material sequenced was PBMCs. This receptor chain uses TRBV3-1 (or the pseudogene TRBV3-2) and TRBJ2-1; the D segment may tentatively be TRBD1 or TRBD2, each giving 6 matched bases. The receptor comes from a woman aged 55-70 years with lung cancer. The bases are TGTGCCAGCAGCCAGGGCCCTAGGGGGGTGGGAGAGGCGTTCTTC. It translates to CASSQGPRGVGEAFF.